These 26 T cell receptor beta chains were all obtained from the same sample, sequenced in a study of control samples from healthy donors and cancer patients. This table comes from immunoSEQ multiplex PCR, and its TCRdb copy is limited to in-frame clones, with some not included. The sample lists 350,000 to 450,000 clones; more than 80% were seen once. Sequenced: PBMCs. All receptors come from a man aged 35-49 years with head and neck cancer.

A single count supports this clone. The rearrangement uses TRBV15 and TRBJ2-5; a weak D match, TRBD1 (5 bases). CDR1 LNHNV and CDR2 YYDKDF come from the germline V gene (reference sequence). Trimming stripped 1 base from V and 1 base from J, with 7 bases between. CDR3 length: 14 residues. The CDR3 loop reads CATSRGTGQETQYF. The DNA for the CDR3 is TGTGCCACCAGCAGAGGAACAGGCCAAGAGACCCAGTACTTC.

On this clone: This CDR3 is also generated by other DNA sequences in the sample. The V gene is TRBV25-1, the J gene TRBJ1-1; tentatively, D is TRBD1 (5 bases). Looked up from germline, CDR1 is MGHDK and CDR2 is SYGVNS. The CDR3 totals 12 residues. V was clipped by 8 bases and J by 0 bases, with 7 bases between them. DNA of the CDR3: TGTGCCAGCCGGGGGGTGAACACTGAAGCTTTCTTT. Protein: CASRGVNTEAFF. The entire variable domain, with the rest obtained from reference TRBV25-1 and TRBJ1-1, is as follows: EADIYQTPRYLVIGTGKKITLECSQTMGHDKMYWYQQDPGMELHLIHYSYGVNSTEKGDLSSESTVSRIRTEHFPLTLESARPSHTSQYLCASRGVNTEAFFGQGTRLTVV.

The chain has TRBV29-1 and TRBJ2-7, with TRBD1 identical over 9 bases. Trimming removed 5 bases from V and 6 bases from J; junction bases left unmatched: 5. From germline, CDR1 is SQVTM and CDR2 ANQGSEA. This CDR3 spans 12 amino acids. CDR3 DNA sequence: TGCAGCGTTCCGGGGACAGGGTCCGAGCAGTACTTC. Amino acids: CSVPGTGSEQYF.

The chain is built from TRBV27 and TRBJ1-5, with D unresolved. Germline loops: CDR1 MNHEY, CDR2 SMNVEV (reference sequence). This CDR3 contains 15 residues. V was cut by 2 bases and J by 0 bases, with 8 bases left in between. The CDR3 coding sequence is TGTGCCAGCAGTTTAGTCGGCAGTAGCAATCAGCCCCAGCATTTT. Translated, it gives CASSLVGSSNQPQHF.

This sequence joins TRBV7-2 and TRBJ1-5, with D unclear. V was clipped by 1 base and J by 1 base, with 5 bases between them. The CDR3 has 14 residues. Germline lookup yields CDR1 SGHTA and CDR2 FQGNSA. The CDR3 DNA follows: TGTGCCAGCAGCTTAGAAGAGAGCAATCAGCCCCAGCATTTT. This codes for CASSLEESNQPQHF. Together with reference TRBV7-2 and TRBJ1-5, the CDR3 gives the full variable domain: GAGVSQSPSNKVTEKGKDVELRCDPISGHTALYWYRQSLGQGLEFLIYFQGNSAPDKSGLPSDRFSAERTGGSVSTLTIQRTQQEDSAVYLCASSLEESNQPQHFGDGTRLSIL.

In this sample, this clone turned up once. The rearrangement joins TRBV28 to TRBJ1-1; TRBD1 matches at 9 bases. The CDR3 length is 12 residues. Germline CDR1 reads MDHEN; CDR2 reads SYDVKM. V dropped 6 bases and J dropped 6; count of bases not matched to a gene: 2. CDR3 coding DNA: TGTGCCAGCAGAGGGGACAGGGCTGAAGCTTTCTTT. This sequence encodes CASRGDRAEAFF.

The gene calls are TRBV30 and TRBJ1-5; TRBD1 matches at 9 bases. Germline trimming cut 2 bases from V and 7 bases from J; bases unmatched to any gene: 9. The germline gives CDR1 GTSNPN, CDR2 SVGIG (reference sequence). This CDR3 contains 15 residues. For the CDR3, the DNA is TGTGCCTGGAGTCCTTCGGGACAGGGCGGCCAGCCCCAGCATTTT. Its translation is CAWSPSGQGGQPQHF.

The V gene is TRBV19, the J gene TRBJ1-1; a weak D match, TRBD1 (5 bases). V lost 1 base, J lost 4 bases, and 10 bases lay in between. Per germline, CDR1 LNHDA and CDR2 SQIVND (reference sequence). The CDR3 has 14 amino acids. The CDR3 sequence is CASSIGGGVTEAFF. DNA for the CDR3: TGTGCCAGTAGTATAGGCGGGGGGGTCACTGAAGCTTTCTTT.

The chain joins TRBV28 to TRBJ1-1; D is possibly TRBD1 (5 bases). V was clipped by 6 bases and J by 6 bases, with 23 bases between them. This CDR3 is 16 amino acids long. Germline CDR1 MDHEN, CDR2 SYDVKM. CDR3 coding DNA: TGTGCCAGCAGGGCGGGACCTGGCTCCACGCGCGCTGAAGCTTTCTTT. This translates into CASRAGPGSTRAEAFF.

The chain recombines TRBV25-1 with TRBJ1-1; a weak D match, TRBD1 (6 bases). V lost 5 bases and J lost 3, with 10 bases in between. Germline V gene data show CDR1 as MGHDK and CDR2 as SYGVNS. The CDR3 is 13 amino acids. CDR3 sequence: CASSRTDHTEAFF. For the CDR3, the DNA is TGTGCCAGCAGTCGGACAGATCACACTGAAGCTTTCTTT.

V and J are TRBV27 and TRBJ1-5; no reliable D call. The length of the CDR3 is 14 residues. Germline CDR1 and CDR2: MNHEY and SMNVEV (reference sequence). Trimming shortened V by 1 base and J by 0 bases, and 4 bases separated the two germline ends. The CDR3: CASSLFLSNQPQHF. The CDR3 DNA follows: TGTGCCAGCAGTTTATTCCTTAGCAATCAGCCCCAGCATTTT.

The V and J genes are TRBV11-3 and TRBJ2-5; 16 positions agree with TRBD2. In germline, CDR1 is SGHNT, CDR2 YENEEA. The CDR3 covers 17 residues. J was trimmed by 2 bases and V by 5 bases; bases with no gene match: 5. The CDR3 protein is CASSLGLAGGIQETQYF. CDR3 bases: TGTGCCAGCAGCCTGGGACTAGCGGGGGGGATACAAGAGACCCAGTACTTC.

The rearrangement joins TRBV28 to TRBJ1-2, with TRBD1 matching over 9 bases. The germline gives CDR1 MDHEN, CDR2 SYDVKM. The ends lost 1 base at V and 8 bases at J; junction bases unmatched: 8. This CDR3 comprises 15 residues. CDR3 sequence (DNA): TGTGCCAGCAGTTTATCGGGACAGGGCCCATGGGGCTACACCTTC. Protein product: CASSLSGQGPWGYTF.

The chain employs TRBV28 and TRBJ1-3; 7 positions agree with TRBD1. Germline values: CDR1 MDHEN, CDR2 SYDVKM. The junction had 13 bases not matched to a gene; V was cut back by 7 bases and J by 4 bases. There are 16 residues in the CDR3. CDR3 sequence: CASTRGEGGRGNTIYF. The CDR3 region has the DNA TGTGCCAGCACGCGGGGTGAAGGGGGCCGCGGAAACACCATATATTTT.

Details on this clone: Distinct nucleotide sequences in the sample also encode this CDR3. The chain carries TRBV6-5 and TRBJ2-1; 10 bases agree with TRBD2. Germline-derived CDR1 and CDR2 are MNHEY and SVGAGI. The V and J ends lost 0 bases and 7 bases, in that order; junction bases with no gene match: 3. The CDR3 runs 15 residues. CDR3 protein: CASSYSGSGRNEQFF. DNA for the CDR3: TGTGCCAGCAGTTACTCGGGTAGCGGGAGGAATGAGCAGTTCTTC.

The genes are TRBV5-4 and TRBJ1-1, with no clear D. The CDR3 is made up of 12 amino acids. Germline CDR1 SGHNT, CDR2 YYREEE (reference sequence). Trimming shortened V by 3 bases and J by 4 bases, and 7 bases separated the two germline ends. The CDR3: CASSSVGTEAFF. Written as DNA, the CDR3 is TGTGCCAGCAGCTCGGTGGGCACTGAAGCTTTCTTT.

This clone was seen once. The rearrangement joins TRBV6-5 to TRBJ2-3; D call uncertain. Per germline, CDR1 MNHEY and CDR2 SVGAGI. V was trimmed by 6 bases and J by 5 bases, leaving 6 bases between them. The CDR3 runs to 11 residues. DNA for the CDR3: TGTGCCAGCAGGCCCTTAGATACGCAGTATTTT. Its translation: CASRPLDTQYF.

This chain joins TRBV27 and TRBJ2-7; no reliable D call. Germline CDR1 is MNHEY and CDR2 is SMNVEV (reference sequence). The V end lost 2 bases, the J end lost 1 base, and 9 bases lay between the germline ends. This CDR3 region has 14 residues. The CDR3 bases are TGTGCCAGCAGTTTACGGTCGGATTCCTACGAGCAGTACTTC. Its translation is CASSLRSDSYEQYF.

The CDR3 sequence: CASNSGGGNHQETQYF. The CDR3 DNA reads TGTGCCAGTAATAGCGGGGGGGGCAACCATCAAGAGACCCAGTACTTC. V usage is TRBV7-2 and J usage is TRBJ2-5, with 11 bases lining up with TRBD2. CDR1 is SGHTA and CDR2 is FQGNSA in the germline V gene. J lost 2 bases, V lost 9 bases, and 11 bases had no gene match. The CDR3 extends over 16 amino acids.

This chain connects TRBV12-3 or TRBV12-4 to TRBJ2-7; TRBD2 aligns across 10 bases. V was clipped by 6 bases and J by 7 bases; unmatched bases: 6. The CDR3 is 13 residues long. The CDR3 protein is CASRLAGAGEQYF. CDR3 bases: TGTGCCAGCAGGCTAGCGGGGGCCGGAGAGCAGTACTTC.

The J gene is TRBJ2-1, the V gene TRBV6-2 or TRBV6-3, with D perhaps TRBD1 or TRBD2 (5 bases each). The CDR3 is 17 amino acids. The V end lost 3 bases, the J end lost 10 bases, and 25 bases lay between the germline ends. Germline V lookup: CDR1 MNHEY, CDR2 SVGEGT. In nucleotides, the CDR3 is TGTGCCAGCAGTTATATGGGTGGACTCGACCTTCAGGGAGAGCAGTTCTTC. It encodes CASSYMGGLDLQGEQFF.

This sequence joins TRBV5-1 and TRBJ2-6; D call uncertain. This CDR3 spans 16 amino acids. V lost 4 bases to trimming and J lost 1 base, with 12 bases between them. Germline CDR1 SGHRS, CDR2 YFSETQ. CDR3 region: CASSLGGVSGANVLTF. DNA for the CDR3: TGCGCCAGCAGCCTCGGTGGGGTTTCTGGGGCCAACGTCCTGACTTTC.

The chain is built from TRBV10-3 and TRBJ2-3; D is ambiguous. CDR3 length: 12 amino acids. Germline assignment: CDR1 ENHRY and CDR2 SYGVKD. Trimming shortened V by 4 bases and J by 1 base, and 3 bases separated the two germline ends. The CDR3 nucleotides are TGTGCCATCAGTGGGGGCACAGATACGCAGTATTTT. This encodes CAISGGTDTQYF.

This clone was recorded only once. This chain uses TRBV7-9 with TRBJ1-5; TRBD1 aligns across 7 bases. With 0 bases clipped from V and 0 bases from J, the junction kept 2 bases outside the gene matches. Germline lookup yields CDR1 SEHNR and CDR2 FQNEAQ (reference sequence). The length of the CDR3 is 16 residues. The CDR3 sequence is CASSLAGQISNQPQHF. DNA of the CDR3: TGTGCCAGCAGCTTAGCGGGACAGATTAGCAATCAGCCCCAGCATTTT. The full variable domain, in which reference TRBV7-9 and TRBJ1-5 provide the parts outside the CDR3, is DTGVSQNPRHKITKRGQNVTFRCDPISEHNRLYWYRQTLGQGPEFLTYFQNEAQLEKSRLLSDRFSAERPKGSFSTLEIQRTEQGDSAMYLCASSLAGQISNQPQHFGDGTRLSIL.

This chain links TRBV19 with TRBJ2-3; D gene ambiguous. V lost 10 bases, J lost 0 bases, and 11 bases lay in between. The CDR3 is 13 residues long. CDR1 is LNHDA, CDR2 SQIVND, per germline (reference sequence). DNA for the CDR3: TGTGCCACCCTCGCCAGGAGCACAGATACGCAGTATTTT. The encoded protein is CATLARSTDTQYF.

The chain has TRBV28 and TRBJ2-7, with 8 nucleotides matching TRBD2. V dropped 2 bases and J dropped 1; count of bases not matched to a gene: 1. CDR3 size: 14 residues. The germline CDR1 and CDR2 sequences are MDHEN and SYDVKM. The DNA for the CDR3 is TGTGCCAGCAGTTTAATAGCGGGATCCTACGAGCAGTACTTC. It translates to CASSLIAGSYEQYF.